This TCR beta chain derives from a study of T-cell reconstitution after alpha-beta-depleted transplantation in children. This clonotype was seen a handful of times. Its cognate antigen is unknown. Construction of the TCRbeta library involved unique molecular identifiers. Using its own MiXCR run on the PCR reads, TCRdb lists one record per CDR3 protein. The sample records about 510,000 distinct CDR3 sequences, about an eighth being singletons. The CDR3 runs to 15 residues. The germline V and J ends were trimmed by 3 bases and 7 bases, with 18 bases remaining between them. The germline V gene encodes CDR1 ENHRY and CDR2 SYGVKD. Study-level results: T-cell numbers and diversity, one year after transplant, stemmed largely from T cells that were newly produced. The origin of alpha-beta T cells about two months after transplant was reportedly several hundred expanded graft clones.

The sequencing used PBMCs, mostly from graft donor cells, collected 180 days after TCRalphabeta/CD19-depleted stem cell transplant. This TCR was sampled from a female patient aged 2-15 years who had a stem cell transplant for aplastic anemia, so the T cells may come from the graft donor. The chain carries TRBV10-3 and TRBJ1-2; a possible D gene is TRBD1 (5 bases). CDR3: CAISDVQQDKAGYTF. The CDR3 DNA is TGTGCCATCAGTGATGTTCAGCAGGACAAGGCTGGCTACACCTTC.